Each of the 20 T cell receptor beta chains below was sequenced from the same sample in a study of blood T cell repertoires in COVID-19. Clones were sequenced by immunoSEQ multiplex PCR, and TCRdb holds only the in-frame ones, with some missing. The sample records roughly 250,000 clones, 82% being singletons. Sequences were obtained from peripheral blood. The receptors were sampled from an older woman with active or convalescent COVID-19.

Note on this clone: One end of the junction does not line up with germline, which may come from a read error. The chain links TRBV7-7 to TRBJ2-5, with 11 bases aligning to TRBD2. Germline V lookup: CDR1 SSHAT, CDR2 FNYEAQ (reference sequence). The CDR3 runs 15 residues. The CDR3 is CASSLAGGTQETQYF. The CDR3 DNA sequence: TGTGCTAGCAGCCTAGCGGGGGGAACCCAAGAGACCCAGTACTTC.

This chain uses TRBV12-3 or TRBV12-4 with TRBJ2-5; possible D gene TRBD2, 6 bases. V was trimmed by 8 bases and J by 3 bases, leaving 7 bases between them. The CDR3 loop spans 11 amino acids. The CDR3: CASRGEETQYF. In nucleotides, the CDR3 is TGTGCCAGCCGCGGGGAAGAGACCCAGTACTTC.

The rearrangement links TRBV5-1 to TRBJ2-1; 7 bases are shared with TRBD1. The CDR3 is 13 residues long. The V gene's germline CDR1 is SGHRS and CDR2 YFSETQ. V gave up 5 bases and J gave up 4 bases; unmatched junction bases: 3. The CDR3, as DNA: TGCGCCAGCAGGATGGGACAGTACAATGAGCAGTTCTTC. Translation gives CASRMGQYNEQFF. The full variable domain, completed using reference TRBV5-1 and TRBJ2-1, is KAGVTQTPRYLIKTRGQQVTLSCSPISGHRSVSWYQQTPGQGLQFLFEYFSETQRNKGNFPGRFSGRQFSNSRSEMNVSTLELGDSALYLCASRMGQYNEQFFGPGTRLTVL.

In its sample, this clone was seen once. This clone may be a read error of a much larger clone one base away. The genes are TRBV14 and TRBJ2-5, with unresolved D. Germline V gene lookup returns CDR1 SGHDN and CDR2 FVKESK. V dropped 2 bases and J dropped 5 bases, with 3 bases sitting between them. CDR3 size: 11 residues. This chain's CDR3 is CASSQSETQYF. CDR3 nucleotides: TGTGCCAGCAGCCAATCTGAGACCCAGTACTTC. Variable domain in full (rest from reference TRBV14 and TRBJ2-5): EAGVTQFPSHSVIEKGQTVTLRCDPISGHDNLYWYRRVMGKEIKFLLHFVKESKQDESGMPNNRFLAERTGGTYSTLKVQPAELEDSGVYFCASSQSETQYFGPGTRLLVL.

The genes are TRBV6-5 and TRBJ1-2, with D perhaps TRBD1 (6 bases). The CDR3 is 14 residues long. With 8 bases removed from V and 5 bases from J, the gap between germline ends came to 18 bases. Germline V gives CDR1 MNHEY, CDR2 SVGAGI. The CDR3 DNA reads TGTGCCAGCCGGTGGGGGGGGGCCGAATATGGCTACACCTTC. This codes for CASRWGGAEYGYTF.

This clone was picked up a small number of times. The rearrangement joins TRBV4-2 to TRBJ2-2; the match to TRBD1 covers 9 bases. The CDR3 runs to 16 residues. CDR1 and CDR2 (germline): LGHNA, YNFKEQ. J gave up 1 base and V 4 bases, and 4 bases lay outside the gene matches. This chain's CDR3 is CASSPPGQGNTGELFF. The CDR3 bases are TGTGCCAGCAGCCCCCCGGGACAGGGGAACACCGGGGAGCTGTTTTTT.

This clone has just one count. The chain has TRBV30 and TRBJ1-1, with D possibly TRBD1 on 6 matching bases. Trimming shortened V by 1 base and J by 1 base, and 10 bases separated the two germline ends. Per germline, CDR1 GTSNPN and CDR2 SVGIG (reference sequence). The CDR3 sequence is 14 residues long. The CDR3: CAWSGQGRNTEAFF. In DNA form, the CDR3 reads TGTGCCTGGAGTGGGCAGGGGAGGAACACTGAAGCTTTCTTT.

This rearrangement joins TRBV5-5 to TRBJ2-3; a possible D gene is TRBD2 (5 bases). Deletions cut 0 bases from V and 2 bases from J, with 10 bases between. CDR1 is SGHKS and CDR2 is YYEKEE in the germline V gene (reference sequence). This CDR3 has 15 residues. The DNA of the CDR3 is TGTGCCAGCAGCTTGGGTGAGGGAACCACAGATACGCAGTATTTT. Translation: CASSLGEGTTDTQYF.

The chain has TRBV19 and TRBJ1-1, with 10 bases identical to TRBD1. Unmatched junction bases numbered 7, after V lost 7 bases and J lost 5 bases. The CDR3 length is 14 residues. Germline CDR1 LNHDA, CDR2 SQIVND (reference sequence). CDR3 sequence (DNA): TGTGCCAGTACCCTGGGACAGGGGTTTACTGAAGCTTTCTTT. This sequence encodes CASTLGQGFTEAFF.

The chain combines TRBV10-3 with TRBJ1-2; maybe TRBD1 (5 bases). The V end lost 10 bases, the J end lost 8 bases, and 17 bases lay between the germline ends. CDR3 length: 12 amino acids. CDR1 and CDR2 from the germline V gene are ENHRY and SYGVKD. CDR3 nucleotides: TGTGCCACCCGAAGAGGCGGGGGAGGCTACACCTTC. Protein: CATRRGGGGYTF.

V gene TRBV6-5 combines with J gene TRBJ1-4; 7 bases map to TRBD1. The V and J ends lost 8 bases and 1 base, in that order; junction bases with no gene match: 4. Germline CDR1 and CDR2: MNHEY and SVGAGI. This CDR3 has 14 amino acids. The CDR3 DNA is TGTGCCAGCTTTCACAGGGGAACTAATGAAAAACTGTTTTTT. Its translation: CASFHRGTNEKLFF.

The chain uses TRBV6-2 or TRBV6-3 and TRBJ1-1; tentative D call: TRBD1 (5 bases). Germline V CDR1 and CDR2: MNHEY, SVGEGT. This CDR3 region has 15 residues. Trimming left V 5 bases short and J 8 bases short, with 21 bases between. CDR3 sequence: CASSPLGGLPPEAFF. The CDR3 DNA reads as TGTGCCAGCAGTCCCCTGGGGGGTCTCCCACCCGAAGCTTTCTTT.

V is TRBV27 and J is TRBJ1-1; 8 bases match TRBD1. Losses at the gene ends were 5 bases for V and 1 base for J; bases not matched to a gene: 9. Germline assignment: CDR1 MNHEY and CDR2 SMNVEV (reference sequence). This CDR3 comprises 16 residues. CDR3 in DNA: TGTGCCAGCAGTACCGGGACAGGACCAAGGAACACTGAAGCTTTCTTT. Its translation is CASSTGTGPRNTEAFF.

The chain recombines TRBV4-1 with TRBJ1-6; D remains unclear. Germline CDR1 is MGHRA and CDR2 is YSYEKL. Trimming removed 1 base at V and 8 bases at J, with 12 bases between. The CDR3 is 15 residues long. CDR3 nucleotides: TGCGCCAGCAGCCAAGTGCGAGGGAGGGATTCACCCCTCCACTTT. Translation: CASSQVRGRDSPLHF.

The V gene is TRBV7-9, the J gene TRBJ2-5, with D possibly being TRBD2 (6 bases). CDR1 SEHNR and CDR2 FQNEAQ come from the germline V gene (reference sequence). This CDR3 region has 16 residues. V was trimmed by 1 base and J by 0 bases, leaving 12 bases between them. The CDR3 is CASSLGRGTYQETQYF. Here the CDR3 DNA reads TGTGCCAGCAGCTTAGGTCGGGGGACGTACCAAGAGACCCAGTACTTC.

This chain links TRBV29-1 with TRBJ2-5; 8 bases fit TRBD2. Trimming at V came to 7 bases and at J to 5 bases, leaving 12 bases not matched to a gene. The CDR3 has 14 amino acids. CDR1 is SQVTM and CDR2 is ANQGSEA in the germline V gene. The CDR3 coding sequence is TGCAGCGCCCAGCCGGCGGGGGGCCAGGAGACCCAGTACTTC. Its translation: CSAQPAGGQETQYF.

CDR3 sequence: CASSLVTWDRASTDTQYF. The CDR3 nucleotides are TGCGCCAGCAGCTTGGTTACCTGGGACAGAGCTAGCACAGATACGCAGTATTTT. This chain links TRBV5-1 with TRBJ2-3; 7 bases match TRBD1. CDR3 size: 18 residues. Germline assignment: CDR1 SGHRS and CDR2 YFSETQ. Losses at the gene ends were 0 bases for V and 0 bases for J; bases not matched to a gene: 10.

A few counts support this clone. The V and J genes are TRBV5-1 and TRBJ1-1, with D tentatively TRBD1 (5 bases). Trimming left V 0 bases short and J 0 bases short, with 9 bases between. This CDR3 has 15 residues. Germline lookup yields CDR1 SGHRS and CDR2 YFSETQ. The CDR3 protein is CASSLGGGMNTEAFF. The CDR3 nucleotides read TGCGCCAGCAGCTTGGGCGGGGGGATGAACACTGAAGCTTTCTTT.

J is TRBJ1-1 and V is TRBV5-1, with D possibly matching TRBD1 (6 bases). This CDR3 spans 18 amino acids. Trimming took 5 bases from V and 0 from J, leaving 23 bases between them. In germline, CDR1 is SGHRS, CDR2 YFSETQ. The CDR3 here is CASRLRSLGASMNTEAFF. Here the CDR3 DNA reads TGCGCCAGCAGACTCCGTTCGTTGGGGGCGAGTATGAACACTGAAGCTTTCTTT.

This chain uses TRBV15 with TRBJ1-5; 10 bases fit TRBD1. This CDR3 has 19 amino acids. Germline loops: CDR1 LNHNV, CDR2 YYDKDF (reference sequence). J gave up 0 bases and V 2 bases, and 10 bases lay outside the gene matches. The CDR3 DNA reads TGTGCCACCAGCAGATCCCGGAGGAGACAGGGGGCTAGCAATCAGCCCCAGCATTTT. Translating it yields CATSRSRRRQGASNQPQHF.